The 27 T cell receptor beta chains below were found in one sample sequenced in a study of technical replicates of blood from a handful of donors. The data were produced by immunoSEQ multiplex PCR, yet TCRdb's version contains in-frame clones alone and is incomplete. This sample has roughly 60,000 clones, with about 92% found just once. Input material: PBMCs. Receptors originate from a human donor in good health. Some clones in this sample may be carry-over from other donors' samples.

The V gene is TRBV19, the J gene TRBJ2-7; 10 bases are a match to TRBD2. This CDR3 contains 16 residues. Germline CDR1 is LNHDA and CDR2 is SQIVND (reference sequence). Trimming at V came to 0 bases and at J to 3 bases, leaving 5 bases not matched to a gene. In DNA, the CDR3 is TGTGCCAGTAGTATAGATGTGGCTAGCGGGGGCTACGAGCAGTACTTC. Protein product: CASSIDVASGGYEQYF.

The V call is TRBV5-4, the J call TRBJ1-5, with D possibly matching TRBD1 (6 bases). CDR1 is SGHNT, CDR2 YYREEE, per germline (reference sequence). V shed 4 bases and J shed 5 bases, with 10 bases lying between them. The CDR3 has 13 amino acids. CDR3 nucleotide sequence: TGTGCCAGCAGCCCGGGACAACATCAGCCCCAGCATTTT. Its protein product is CASSPGQHQPQHF.

The chain is built from TRBV6-5 and TRBJ2-7; the D gene is possibly TRBD1 (7 bases). The ends were cut back, 0 bases at V and 1 base at J, with 13 bases in the middle. CDR1 is MNHEY, CDR2 SVGAGI, per germline. The CDR3 covers 16 residues. In DNA, the CDR3 is TGTGCCAGCAGTTACTCGAGGCCAGGGGGGTCCTACGAGCAGTACTTC. It yields the protein CASSYSRPGGSYEQYF.

The rearrangement uses TRBV2 and TRBJ2-3; 10 positions agree with TRBD2. CDR3 length: 15 residues. Germline values: CDR1 SNHLY, CDR2 FYNNEI. V lost 8 bases to trimming and J lost 2 bases; unmatched junction nucleotides: 7. CDR3 sequence: CASVQLAGNTDTQYF. DNA of the CDR3: TGTGCCAGCGTGCAACTAGCGGGGAACACAGATACGCAGTATTTT.

This clone has a handful of counts. The chain is built from TRBV7-2 and TRBJ2-3, with 11 positions matching TRBD2. The CDR3 length is 15 residues. J gave up 1 base and V 5 bases, and 2 bases lay outside the gene matches. Germline lookup yields CDR1 SGHTA and CDR2 FQGNSA. CDR3 sequence (DNA): TGTGCCAGCAGCCTTAGCGGGAGGGGCACAGATACGCAGTATTTT. Its protein is CASSLSGRGTDTQYF.

This clone was observed a few times. V gene TRBV5-8 combines with J gene TRBJ1-5; D is unresolved. The CDR3 covers 13 residues. Germline CDR1 and CDR2: SGHTS and YDEGEE. The V end lost 4 bases, the J end lost 7 bases, and 12 bases lay between the germline ends. The CDR3 nucleotides read TGTGCCAGCAGCCTGCACCGGGAACAGCCCCAGCATTTT. Translating it yields CASSLHREQPQHF.

The chain combines TRBV7-9 with TRBJ1-2; TRBD1 matches at 7 bases. V lost 5 bases and J lost 4; bases outside the gene matches: 4. This CDR3 spans 13 amino acids. Germline lookup yields CDR1 SEHNR and CDR2 FQNEAQ (reference sequence). This chain's CDR3 is CASSQTGSYGYTF. The CDR3 nucleotides read TGTGCCAGCAGCCAGACAGGGTCCTATGGCTACACCTTC.

The chain has TRBV7-9 and TRBJ1-1; 8 bases map to TRBD1. CDR3 length: 17 residues. Germline V CDR1 and CDR2: SEHNR, FQNEAQ (reference sequence). The trim removed 1 base at V and 3 bases at J, leaving 10 bases unmatched. The CDR3 is CASSLGEAGGADTEAFF. The CDR3 DNA is TGTGCCAGCAGCTTAGGCGAAGCAGGGGGCGCGGACACTGAAGCTTTCTTT. Combining the CDR3 with reference TRBV7-9 and TRBJ1-1 gives the whole variable domain DTGVSQNPRHKITKRGQNVTFRCDPISEHNRLYWYRQTLGQGPEFLTYFQNEAQLEKSRLLSDRFSAERPKGSFSTLEIQRTEQGDSAMYLCASSLGEAGGADTEAFFGQGTRLTVV.

This chain links TRBV30 with TRBJ2-1; tentatively, D is TRBD2 (6 bases). Trimming removed 2 bases at V and 4 bases at J, with 9 bases between. Germline V CDR1 and CDR2: GTSNPN, SVGIG (reference sequence). The CDR3 is 13 residues long. This chain's CDR3 is CAWSSGLYNEQFF. CDR3 coding DNA: TGTGCCTGGAGTTCGGGACTGTACAATGAGCAGTTCTTC.

V is TRBV27 and J is TRBJ2-3, with D tentatively TRBD1 (7 bases). Between the trimmed V and J ends, which lost 5 bases and 4 bases, there was a span of 19 bases. The length of the CDR3 is 16 residues. Germline CDR1 MNHEY, CDR2 SMNVEV (reference sequence). CDR3: CASSNRGKRAADTQYF. CDR3 coding DNA: TGTGCCAGCAGTAACAGGGGTAAGCGGGCAGCAGATACGCAGTATTTT.

This rearrangement joins TRBV2 to TRBJ2-2, with 7 bases that match TRBD1. From germline, CDR1 is SNHLY and CDR2 FYNNEI. V lost 6 bases and J lost 6; bases outside the gene matches: 7. CDR3 length equals 14 residues. CDR3 nucleotides: TGTGCCAGCAGCGTGACAGGGTCCGCCGGGGAGCTGTTTTTT. Translation gives CASSVTGSAGELFF.

The rearrangement links TRBV20-1 to TRBJ2-7, with D perhaps TRBD2 (5 bases). The CDR3 covers 11 residues. Germline loops: CDR1 DFQATT, CDR2 SNEGSKA (reference sequence). V dropped 5 bases and J dropped 3 bases, with 8 bases sitting between them. The CDR3 is CSAVARYEQYF. CDR3 in DNA: TGCAGTGCTGTAGCGCGCTACGAGCAGTACTTC.

The DNA for the CDR3 is TGTGCCAGCAGCCGATTGCCGACAGGGGCTAATGAAAAACTGTTTTTT. As protein: CASSRLPTGANEKLFF. This sequence joins TRBV7-9 and TRBJ1-4; 8 nucleotides line up with TRBD1. The length of the CDR3 is 16 residues. V shed 5 bases, J shed 3 bases, and the junction held 8 bases outside the gene matches. Per the germline V gene, CDR1 is SEHNR and CDR2 is FQNEAQ (reference sequence).

The rearrangement uses TRBV23-1 and TRBJ1-1; a weak D match, TRBD1 (6 bases). Being an ORF, TRBV23-1 has a function that is uncertain. With 4 bases removed from V and 4 bases from J, the gap between germline ends came to 19 bases. This CDR3 spans 16 amino acids. The DNA of the CDR3 is TGCGCCAGCAGTCCTCGTCCATACAGGGTTGCCACTGAAGCTTTCTTT. Its protein is CASSPRPYRVATEAFF.

The V gene is TRBV2, the J gene TRBJ2-5; TRBD2 matches 13 bases. Germline CDR1 is SNHLY and CDR2 is FYNNEI. The CDR3 length is 16 residues. Trimming removed 7 bases from V and 4 bases from J; junction bases left unmatched: 9. Here the CDR3 DNA reads TGTGCCAGCACGATACTAGCGGGGGGGCCGGGAGAGACCCAGTACTTC. Encoded protein: CASTILAGGPGETQYF. Variable domain in full (rest from reference TRBV2 and TRBJ2-5): EPEVTQTPSHQVTQMGQEVILRCVPISNHLYFYWYRQILGQKVEFLVSFYNNEISEKSEIFDDQFSVERPDGSNFTLKIRSTKLEDSAMYFCASTILAGGPGETQYFGPGTRLLVL.

The gene calls are TRBV30 and TRBJ1-1, with D unclear. The CDR3 loop spans 13 amino acids. Germline values: CDR1 GTSNPN, CDR2 SVGIG (reference sequence). Trimming shortened V by 3 bases and J by 0 bases, and 8 bases separated the two germline ends. CDR3 residues: CAWSQSLNTEAFF. For the CDR3, the DNA is TGTGCCTGGAGCCAATCCCTGAACACTGAAGCTTTCTTT.

The chain links TRBV29-1 to TRBJ1-2; D may be TRBD1 (6 bases). CDR3 length: 12 amino acids. Trimming cost V 3 bases and J 4 bases, with 9 bases left between them. The germline CDR1 and CDR2 sequences are SQVTM and ANQGSEA. For the CDR3, the DNA is TGCAGCGTTGATGGGGGCACCTATGGCTACACCTTC. Residues: CSVDGGTYGYTF.

V gene TRBV7-2 combines with J gene TRBJ2-1; D perhaps matches TRBD2 (6 bases). The CDR3 contains 14 residues. Germline V gene data show CDR1 as SGHTA and CDR2 as FQGNSA. V lost 5 bases, J lost 8 bases, and 16 bases lay in between. Here the CDR3 DNA reads TGTGCCAGCAGCCTACCGGGGGAATTCCATGAGCAGTTCTTC. Amino acids: CASSLPGEFHEQFF.

The chain uses TRBV2 and TRBJ1-4, with a tentative D call TRBD1 (6 bases). The CDR3 contains 13 residues. Germline CDR1 SNHLY, CDR2 FYNNEI. V was trimmed by 7 bases and J by 4 bases, leaving 10 bases between them. Here the CDR3 DNA reads TGTGCCAGCACGAGCAGGGGTAATGAAAAACTGTTTTTT. It codes for CASTSRGNEKLFF.

The chain uses TRBV5-8 and TRBJ2-5; the D gene is possibly TRBD1 (5 bases). Germline V gene data show CDR1 as SGHTS and CDR2 as YDEGEE. V shed 4 bases and J shed 5 bases, with 21 bases lying between them. This CDR3 is built from 16 residues. Written as DNA, the CDR3 is TGTGCCAGCAGCAAGGGTGGTGTGGCGGACACGGAGACCCAGTACTTC. Translated, it gives CASSKGGVADTETQYF.

The chain recombines TRBV2 with TRBJ1-3, with 10 nucleotides matching TRBD1. The germline V gene encodes CDR1 SNHLY and CDR2 FYNNEI. The CDR3 has 16 amino acids. The ends lost 6 bases at V and 4 bases at J; junction bases unmatched: 9. The CDR3 sequence is CASSDPGQGFGNTIYF. Written as DNA, the CDR3 is TGTGCCAGCAGCGATCCGGGACAGGGGTTCGGAAACACCATATATTTT.

The chain recombines TRBV11-3 with TRBJ2-7; a weak D match, TRBD1 (7 bases). The V and J ends lost 5 bases and 1 base respectively, with 9 bases between them. The CDR3 is 13 amino acids. Germline CDR1 and CDR2: SGHNT and YENEEA. The CDR3 coding sequence is TGTGCCAGCAGCCCAGGGGGGTCCTACGAGCAGTACTTC. Translating it yields CASSPGGSYEQYF. Variable domain in full (rest from reference TRBV11-3 and TRBJ2-7): EAGVVQSPRYKIIEKKQPVAFWCNPISGHNTLYWYLQNLGQGPELLIRYENEEAVDDSQLPKDRFSAERLKGVDSTLKIQPAELGDSAVYLCASSPGGSYEQYFGPGTRLTVT.

The V and J genes are TRBV5-4 and TRBJ2-1; a weak D match, TRBD2 (6 bases). The V end lost 2 bases, the J end lost 2 bases, and 11 bases lay between the germline ends. Germline CDR1 reads SGHNT; CDR2 reads YYREEE (reference sequence). The CDR3 length is 15 residues. The CDR3 sequence: CASSFGGTPYNEQFF. DNA for the CDR3: TGTGCCAGCAGCTTCGGCGGGACTCCCTACAATGAGCAGTTCTTC.

The chain uses TRBV4-2 and TRBJ2-1; 9 positions agree with TRBD2. Trimming cost V 3 bases and J 6 bases; bases outside gene matches: 3. Per the germline V gene, CDR1 is LGHNA and CDR2 is YNFKEQ. This CDR3 contains 14 residues. CDR3 bases: TGTGCCAGCAGCCAGGGCGGGGGGGGCAATGAGCAGTTCTTC. Translated, it gives CASSQGGGGNEQFF.

This sequence joins TRBV6-6 and TRBJ2-5, with 12 bases matching TRBD2. V trimming: 10 bases; J trimming: 4 bases; junction bases outside the gene matches: 7. This CDR3 has 14 amino acids. From germline, CDR1 is MNHNY and CDR2 SVGAGI (reference sequence). CDR3 sequence (DNA): TGTGCCACCCAGACTAGCGGGAGCCTAGAGACCCAGTACTTC. Translated, it gives CATQTSGSLETQYF.

V is TRBV19 and J is TRBJ1-2, with 7 bases fitting TRBD1. The CDR3 contains 15 residues. V was clipped by 4 bases and J by 3 bases; unmatched bases: 8. Germline CDR1 and CDR2: LNHDA and SQIVND (reference sequence). CDR3 residues: CASSTATGTDYGYTF. The CDR3 DNA sequence: TGTGCCAGTAGTACGGCCACCGGGACAGACTATGGCTACACCTTC.

V gene TRBV19 combines with J gene TRBJ1-3; a possible D gene is TRBD1 (6 bases). This CDR3 has 14 residues. Trimming removed 2 bases at V and 4 bases at J, with 9 bases between. The germline V gene encodes CDR1 LNHDA and CDR2 SQIVND (reference sequence). The CDR3 reads CASSITGYGNTIYF. The CDR3 bases are TGTGCCAGTAGTATAACAGGGTACGGAAACACCATATATTTT.